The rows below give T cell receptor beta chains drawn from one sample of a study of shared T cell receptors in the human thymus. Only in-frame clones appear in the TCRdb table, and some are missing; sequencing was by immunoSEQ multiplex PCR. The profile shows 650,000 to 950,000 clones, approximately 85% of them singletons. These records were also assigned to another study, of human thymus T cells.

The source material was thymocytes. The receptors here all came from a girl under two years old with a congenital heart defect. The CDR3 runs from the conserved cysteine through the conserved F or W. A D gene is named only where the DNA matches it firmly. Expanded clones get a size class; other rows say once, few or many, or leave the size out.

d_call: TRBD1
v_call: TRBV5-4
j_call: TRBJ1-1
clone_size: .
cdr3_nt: TGTGCCAGCAGCTCCTCAGGGGGCACTGAAGCTTTCTTT
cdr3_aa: CASSSSGGTEAFF

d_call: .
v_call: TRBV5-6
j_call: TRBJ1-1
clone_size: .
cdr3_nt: TGTGCCAGCAGCTTGCCGACCCCGGGGAGGCGGCGGACTGAAGCTTTCTTT
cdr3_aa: CASSLPTPGRRRTEAFF

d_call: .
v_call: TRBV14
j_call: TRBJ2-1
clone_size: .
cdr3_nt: TGTGCCAGCAGCCAATTAGTAACGTTTGAGCAGTTCTTC
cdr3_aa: CASSQLVTFEQFF

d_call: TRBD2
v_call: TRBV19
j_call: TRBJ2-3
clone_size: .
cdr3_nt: TGTGCCAGTAGACACGGGACTAGCGGGGGGCCAGATACGCAGTATTTT
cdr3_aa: CASRHGTSGGPDTQYF

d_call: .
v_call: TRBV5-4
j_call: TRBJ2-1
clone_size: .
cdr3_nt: TGTGCCAGCAGCGTCTGGCAGGGGGGCGATGAGCAGTTCTTC
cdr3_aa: CASSVWQGGDEQFF

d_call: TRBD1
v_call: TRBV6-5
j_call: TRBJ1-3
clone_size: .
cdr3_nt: TGTGCCAGCAGTTACCGACGAGCAGGGGGAAAGAACACCATATATTTT
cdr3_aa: CASSYRRAGGKNTIYF

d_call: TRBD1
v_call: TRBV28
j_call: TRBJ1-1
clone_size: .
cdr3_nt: TGTGCCAGCAGGCCACAGGGGGCCCCGAACACTGAAGCTTTCTTT
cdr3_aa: CASRPQGAPNTEAFF

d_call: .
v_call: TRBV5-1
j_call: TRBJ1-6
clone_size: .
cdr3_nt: TGCGCCAGCAGTTCACGCGGGGGAGGGTCCTATAATTCACCCCTCCACTTT
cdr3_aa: CASSSRGGGSYNSPLHF

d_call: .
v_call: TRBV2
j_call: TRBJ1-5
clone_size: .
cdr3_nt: TGTGCCAGCAGCCTTTCCAGGGGTATTGGGGATCAGCCCCAGCATTTT
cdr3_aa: CASSLSRGIGDQPQHF

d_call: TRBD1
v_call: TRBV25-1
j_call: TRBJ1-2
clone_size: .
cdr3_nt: TGTGCCAGCAGTGCCCGGGACAGGCGGCACTTC
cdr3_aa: CASSARDRRHF

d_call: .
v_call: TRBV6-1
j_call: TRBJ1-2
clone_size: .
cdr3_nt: TGTGCCAGCAGTGCACAGGGTTTGGGGTCTAACTATGGCTACACCTTC
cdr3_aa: CASSAQGLGSNYGYTF

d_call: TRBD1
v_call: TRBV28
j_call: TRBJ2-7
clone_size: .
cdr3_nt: TGTGCCAGCAGTTTCTTTTATGGGGACAGGGGCTACGAGCAGTACTTC
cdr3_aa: CASSFFYGDRGYEQYF

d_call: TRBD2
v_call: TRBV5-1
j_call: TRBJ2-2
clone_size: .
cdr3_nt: TGCGCCAGCAGCTTCAGACGGGGGGACACCGGGGAGCTGTTTTTT
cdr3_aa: CASSFRRGDTGELFF

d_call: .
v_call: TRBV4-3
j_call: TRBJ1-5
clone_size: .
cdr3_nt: TGCGCCAGCAGCCAAGAGGTGGCGCAGGGAGGGTATCAGCCCCAGCATTTT
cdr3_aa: CASSQEVAQGGYQPQHF

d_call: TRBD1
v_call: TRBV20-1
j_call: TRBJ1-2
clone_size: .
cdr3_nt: TGCAGTGCCGGACAGGGAGGCGGCTACACCTTC
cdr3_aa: CSAGQGGGYTF

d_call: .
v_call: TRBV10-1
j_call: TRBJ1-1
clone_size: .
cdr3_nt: TGCGCCAGCAGTGCCGCCCCAGGGGCAGTGGAGACTGAAGCTTTCTTT
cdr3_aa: CASSAAPGAVETEAFF

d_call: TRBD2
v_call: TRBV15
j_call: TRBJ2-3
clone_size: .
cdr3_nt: TGTGCCACCAGCAGAGGGGTAGCGGGGGAGTCAGATACGCAGTATTTT
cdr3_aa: CATSRGVAGESDTQYF

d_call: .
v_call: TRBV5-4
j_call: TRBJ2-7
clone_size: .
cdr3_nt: TGTGCCAGCAGCTGGAACAAACCTGACAGGTACGAGCAGTACTTC
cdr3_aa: CASSWNKPDRYEQYF

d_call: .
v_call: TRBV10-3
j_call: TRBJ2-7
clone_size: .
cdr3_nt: TGTGCCATCACGGACGGACTCCGAGAGCAGTACTTC
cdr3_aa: CAITDGLREQYF

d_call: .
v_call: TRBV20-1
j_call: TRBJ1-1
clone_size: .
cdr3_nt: TGCAGTGGTGCGGGGGGGGCTGAAGCTTTCTTT
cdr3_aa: CSGAGGAEAFF

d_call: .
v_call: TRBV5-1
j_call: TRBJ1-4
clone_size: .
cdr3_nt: TGCGCCAGCAGCCCGGACACCTCTAATGAAGAACTGTTTTTT
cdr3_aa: CASSPDTSNEELFF

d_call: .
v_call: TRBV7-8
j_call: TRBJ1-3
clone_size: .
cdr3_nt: TGTGCCAGCAGCTTGTGGGCAGGGCACCCTCCTCCTACTGGAAACACCATATATTTT
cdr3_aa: CASSLWAGHPPPTGNTIYF

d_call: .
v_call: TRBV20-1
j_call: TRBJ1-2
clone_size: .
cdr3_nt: TGCAGTGCCACCAGGGGTGGCTACACCTTC
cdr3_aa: CSATRGGYTF

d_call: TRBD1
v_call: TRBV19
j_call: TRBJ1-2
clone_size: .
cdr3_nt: TGTGCCAGTAGCCGTGACAGGGCCTATGGCTACACCTTC
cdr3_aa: CASSRDRAYGYTF

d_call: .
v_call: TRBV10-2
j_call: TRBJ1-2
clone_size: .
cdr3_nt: TGCGCCAGCACCCCGGGATACATCTATGGCTACACCTTC
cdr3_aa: CASTPGYIYGYTF

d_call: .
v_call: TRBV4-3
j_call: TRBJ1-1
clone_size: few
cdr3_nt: TGCGCCAGCAGCCAAGATACGGGCACTGAAGCTTTCTTT
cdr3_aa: CASSQDTGTEAFF

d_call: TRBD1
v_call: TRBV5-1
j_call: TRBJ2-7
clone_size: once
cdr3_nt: TGCGCCAGCAGCTCCCGGGACAGGGGATCCTACGAGCAGTACTTC
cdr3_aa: CASSSRDRGSYEQYF

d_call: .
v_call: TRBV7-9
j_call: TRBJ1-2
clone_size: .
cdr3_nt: TGTGCCAGCAGCTTACAAACCACAGGTGGCTACACCTTC
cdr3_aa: CASSLQTTGGYTF

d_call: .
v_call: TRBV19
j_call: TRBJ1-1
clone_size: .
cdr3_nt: TGTGCCAGTAGTAGGTACATGAACACTGAAGCTTTCTTT
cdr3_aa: CASSRYMNTEAFF

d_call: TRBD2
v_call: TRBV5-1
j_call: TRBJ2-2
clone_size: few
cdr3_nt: TGCGCCAGCAGCTCCCCTCTGACTAGCGGGGAACCGAACACCGGGGAGCTGTTTTTT
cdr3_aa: CASSSPLTSGEPNTGELFF

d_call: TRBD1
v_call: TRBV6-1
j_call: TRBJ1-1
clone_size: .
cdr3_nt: TGTGCCACCCGGACGAGCCGGGACAGGCCCACTGAAGCTTTCTTT
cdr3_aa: CATRTSRDRPTEAFF

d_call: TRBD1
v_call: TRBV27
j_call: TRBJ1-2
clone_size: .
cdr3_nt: TGTGCCAGCAGTTTAGACAGGGACTATGGCTACACCTTC
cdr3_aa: CASSLDRDYGYTF

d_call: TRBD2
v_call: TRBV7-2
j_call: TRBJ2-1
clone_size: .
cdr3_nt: TGTGCCAGCAGCTTTGGACTAGCGGGGAGCAATGAGCAGTTCTTC
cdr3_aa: CASSFGLAGSNEQFF

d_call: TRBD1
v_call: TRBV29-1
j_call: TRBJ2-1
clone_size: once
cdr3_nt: TGCAGCGTAGACGGACAGGACTACAATGAGCAGTTCTTC
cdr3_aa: CSVDGQDYNEQFF

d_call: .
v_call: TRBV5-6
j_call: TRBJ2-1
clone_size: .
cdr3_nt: TGTGCCAGCAGCTTGGGGGAAGTCTGGCGGATCGGGGATGAGCAGTTCTTC
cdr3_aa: CASSLGEVWRIGDEQFF